Below, 30 T cell receptor beta chains from the same sample are listed, as sequenced in a study of blood T cell repertoires in COVID-19 (dated by TCRdb to the early 2020s). The library came from the immunoSEQ multiplex PCR assay. TCRdb holds this immuneACCESS table with in-frame rearrangements only. Some clones are missing; in checked studies, unresolved V genes explain under half, and the rest has no known cause. The table for this sample lists about 230,000 clones; roughly 80% of them were counted only once. The top ten constitute roughly 8% of the sample. Sample: peripheral blood. The receptors originated from a woman older than 75 with acute or convalescent COVID-19.

The chain links TRBV27 to TRBJ1-4; 8 bases agree with TRBD1. The ends lost 0 bases at V and 8 bases at J; junction bases unmatched: 8. Germline-derived CDR1 and CDR2 are MNHEY and SMNVEV (reference sequence). The CDR3 runs to 16 residues. The CDR3 DNA follows: TGTGCCAGCAGTTTATCGTGGACAGGGCCCGGAGAAAAACTGTTTTTT. Translating gives CASSLSWTGPGEKLFF.

V is TRBV7-2 and J is TRBJ2-2; TRBD2 is a possible D gene (6 bases). There are 15 residues in the CDR3. Germline CDR1 and CDR2: SGHTA and FQGNSA. Trimming pared 7 bases from V and 6 bases from J, leaving 18 bases between. The CDR3 DNA reads as TGTGCCAGCACCTCCGTGGGGCGGAGGGCCGGGGAGCTGTTTTTT. Protein sequence: CASTSVGRRAGELFF.

This rearrangement joins TRBV7-5 to TRBJ2-3; TRBD2, the D gene given by the table, was not confirmed from the DNA. TRBV7-5 corresponds to a pseudogene. This CDR3 has 16 amino acids. The CDR3 DNA reads as TGTGTCAGAAGCTCGGGACCCCTCCCGGGGGGAGATACGCAGTATTTT. It is translated as CVRSSGPLPGGDTQYF.

This chain links TRBV5-1 with TRBJ2-5; 7 nucleotides agree with TRBD1. V shed 6 bases and J 1 base; nucleotides not matched to a gene: 3. Germline V CDR1 and CDR2: SGHRS, YFSETQ. The CDR3 contains 13 residues. The CDR3 nucleotides read TGCGCCAGCACCAGGGACAGCCAAGAGACCCAGTACTTC. This codes for CASTRDSQETQYF. The variable domain in full, completed from reference TRBV5-1 and TRBJ2-5, reads KAGVTQTPRYLIKTRGQQVTLSCSPISGHRSVSWYQQTPGQGLQFLFEYFSETQRNKGNFPGRFSGRQFSNSRSEMNVSTLELGDSALYLCASTRDSQETQYFGPGTRLLVL.

This chain uses TRBV28 with TRBJ1-5, with 8 bases aligning to TRBD1. Germline V lookup: CDR1 MDHEN, CDR2 SYDVKM. The CDR3 is made up of 16 amino acids. Trimming cost V 5 bases and J 3 bases; bases outside gene matches: 9. The CDR3 reads CASSMTGAGVNQPQHF. The CDR3 region has the DNA TGTGCCAGCAGTATGACAGGGGCCGGGGTCAATCAGCCCCAGCATTTT. The full variable domain, completed using reference TRBV28 and TRBJ1-5, is DVKVTQSSRYLVKRTGEKVFLECVQDMDHENMFWYRQDPGLGLRLIYFSYDVKMKEKGDIPEGYSVSREKKERFSLILESASTNQTSMYLCASSMTGAGVNQPQHFGDGTRLSIL.

This clone was found a few times. The chain couples TRBV14 to TRBJ1-2; TRBD1 matches 12 bases. This CDR3 is built from 21 residues. V lost 6 bases to trimming and J lost 0 bases; unmatched junction nucleotides: 20. Germline lookup yields CDR1 SGHDN and CDR2 FVKESK. The CDR3 sequence is CASRLRDRGRSPRISNYGYTF. In nucleotides, the CDR3 is TGTGCCAGCAGACTCCGGGACAGGGGGCGTTCGCCCAGAATTTCTAACTATGGCTACACCTTC.

The chain couples TRBV7-2 to TRBJ2-5; D is possibly TRBD1 (7 bases). Germline CDR1 SGHTA, CDR2 FQGNSA. Trimming shortened V by 5 bases and J by 5 bases, and 24 bases separated the two germline ends. This CDR3 spans 17 amino acids. The CDR3 bases are TGTGCCAGCAGCCAGGGGGGCTTGGGGAGATTCGGGGAGACCCAGTACTTC. It yields the protein CASSQGGLGRFGETQYF.

The CDR3 DNA sequence: TGTGCCAGTAGTATAGATAGCGGGAGGACAGATACGCAGTATTTT. Translated: CASSIDSGRTDTQYF. The rearrangement joins TRBV19 to TRBJ2-3; the match to TRBD2 covers 10 bases. This CDR3 spans 15 amino acids. The germline V gene has CDR1 LNHDA and CDR2 SQIVND (reference sequence). The V and J ends lost 0 bases and 3 bases, in that order; junction bases with no gene match: 0.

This clone was seen a handful of times. CDR3 sequence: CASRRTGNGQPQHF. The CDR3 nucleotides are TGTGCCAGCAGGCGGACAGGGAACGGTCAGCCCCAGCATTTT. The chain carries TRBV2 and TRBJ1-5, with 8 bases matching TRBD1. V was clipped by 6 bases and J by 6 bases; unmatched bases: 7. Germline lookup yields CDR1 SNHLY and CDR2 FYNNEI. The CDR3 is 14 amino acids.

The chain uses TRBV29-1 and TRBJ1-6; 11 nucleotides align to TRBD1. Germline CDR1 is SQVTM and CDR2 is ANQGSEA. The CDR3 spans 14 residues. With V trimmed by 6 bases and J by 9 bases, 7 bases remained unmatched. As DNA, the CDR3 is TGCAGCGTCAGAGAGGGACAGGGGGTTTCACCCCTCCACTTT. Its translation: CSVREGQGVSPLHF. Based on the CDR3 plus reference TRBV29-1 and TRBJ1-6, the full variable domain is SAVISQKPSRDICQRGTSLTIQCQVDSQVTMMFWYRQQPGQSLTLIATANQGSEATYESGFVIDKFPISRPNLTFSTLTVSNMSPEDSSIYLCSVREGQGVSPLHFGNGTRLTVT.

V and J are TRBV29-1 and TRBJ1-2; 7 bases match TRBD1. The V and J ends lost 2 bases and 5 bases, in that order; junction bases with no gene match: 5. Germline values: CDR1 SQVTM, CDR2 ANQGSEA. This CDR3 contains 13 residues. The CDR3 reads CSVEKGGRYGYTF. DNA of the CDR3: TGCAGCGTTGAAAAAGGGGGCAGATATGGCTACACCTTC. Variable domain in full (rest from reference TRBV29-1 and TRBJ1-2): SAVISQKPSRDICQRGTSLTIQCQVDSQVTMMFWYRQQPGQSLTLIATANQGSEATYESGFVIDKFPISRPNLTFSTLTVSNMSPEDSSIYLCSVEKGGRYGYTFGSGTRLTVV.

As to this clone: One end of the junction fails to match germline, which may point to a read error. The rearrangement joins TRBV18 to TRBJ1-3; D is undetermined. Germline-derived CDR1 and CDR2 are KGHSH and LQKENI. CDR3 length equals 11 residues. CDR3 amino acids: CASSPDTIGHF. CDR3 coding DNA: TGTGCCAGCTCACCCGACACCATAGGCCATTTT.

This rearrangement joins TRBV3-1 (or the pseudogene TRBV3-2) to TRBJ2-5; maybe TRBD1 (5 bases). CDR1 LGHDT and CDR2 YNNKEL come from the germline V gene (reference sequence). The CDR3 is 14 residues long. Trimming took off 0 bases at V and 7 bases at J, with 12 bases between the two ends. The CDR3 loop is CASSQDPGWRTQYF. The CDR3 DNA reads as TGTGCCAGCAGCCAAGATCCAGGGTGGAGGACCCAGTACTTC.

V and J are TRBV10-1 and TRBJ2-7, with 10 bases matching TRBD1. The germline V gene encodes CDR1 WNHNN and CDR2 SYGVQD (reference sequence). The CDR3 runs to 13 residues. The V gene end was trimmed by 7 bases and the J gene end by 5 bases; junction bases not matched to a gene: 5. The CDR3 here is CASKGQGFDEQYF. CDR3 nucleotide sequence: TGCGCCAGCAAGGGACAGGGGTTTGACGAGCAGTACTTC.

For the CDR3, the DNA is TGTGCCTGGAGTGTAGTCAGGAACTATGGCTACACCTTC. It specifies CAWSVVRNYGYTF. The chain is built from TRBV30 and TRBJ1-2; unclear D gene. V was clipped by 0 bases and J by 2 bases, with 7 bases between them. CDR1 GTSNPN and CDR2 SVGIG come from the germline V gene (reference sequence). This CDR3 has 13 residues.

The chain uses TRBV30 and TRBJ2-3, with no clear D. The length of the CDR3 is 15 residues. Germline V lookup: CDR1 GTSNPN, CDR2 SVGIG (reference sequence). Trimming took 2 bases from V and 1 from J, leaving 13 bases between them. The CDR3 coding sequence is TGTGCCTGGAGTTTAATGCGAAGAGGCACAGATACGCAGTATTTT. Its protein is CAWSLMRRGTDTQYF. The full variable domain, completed using reference TRBV30 and TRBJ2-3, is SQTIHQWPATLVQPVGSPLSLECTVEGTSNPNLYWYRQAAGRGLQLLFYSVGIGQISSEVPQNLSASRPQDRQFILSSKKLLLSDSGFYLCAWSLMRRGTDTQYFGPGTRLTVL.

This clone showed up just a few times. The CDR3 region is CASSLLRPQQGAEAFF. The CDR3 nucleotides are TGCGCCAGCAGCTTGCTGAGGCCCCAACAGGGCGCTGAAGCTTTCTTT. The chain combines TRBV5-1 with TRBJ1-1, with D possibly matching TRBD1 (6 bases). This CDR3 is built from 16 residues. V lost 1 base and J 6 bases, leaving 19 bases between the germline ends. Germline V gene sequence: CDR1 SGHRS, CDR2 YFSETQ.

The chain couples TRBV3-1 (or the pseudogene TRBV3-2) to TRBJ2-3, with D unresolved. The CDR3 spans 13 residues. Germline lookup yields CDR1 LGHDT and CDR2 YNNKEL (reference sequence). V was cut by 4 bases and J by 0 bases, with 5 bases left in between. The CDR3 DNA reads TGTGCCAGCAGCCCCCTGAGCACAGATACGCAGTATTTT. It specifies CASSPLSTDTQYF.

The J gene is TRBJ1-2, the V gene TRBV2; possibly TRBD1 for D (5 bases). The V and J ends lost 4 bases and 4 bases respectively, with 10 bases between them. CDR3 size: 13 residues. Germline V gives CDR1 SNHLY, CDR2 FYNNEI. The CDR3 spells CASSGDSFYGYTF. The CDR3 nucleotides read TGTGCCAGCAGTGGGGACTCTTTCTATGGCTACACCTTC.

The chain combines TRBV7-6 with TRBJ2-3, with TRBD2 matching over 7 bases. The germline V gene encodes CDR1 SGHVS and CDR2 FNYEAQ. V gave up 0 bases and J gave up 5 bases; unmatched junction bases: 14. The CDR3 is 18 residues long. In DNA form, the CDR3 reads TGTGCCAGCAGCTTAGCCCCCCCGGGCGGGAGTACGGTAGATACGCAGTATTTT. The encoded protein is CASSLAPPGGSTVDTQYF.

The rearrangement joins TRBV7-2 to TRBJ2-1; 9 nucleotides align to TRBD2. This CDR3 is 15 amino acids long. CDR1 SGHTA and CDR2 FQGNSA come from the germline V gene. J was trimmed by 5 bases and V by 7 bases; bases with no gene match: 9. The CDR3 region has the DNA TGTGCCAGCAAGTGGCGGCTAGCGGGGAACAATGAGCAGTTCTTC. This translates into CASKWRLAGNNEQFF. Using reference TRBV7-2 and TRBJ2-1 for the parts outside the CDR3, the full variable domain is GAGVSQSPSNKVTEKGKDVELRCDPISGHTALYWYRQSLGQGLEFLIYFQGNSAPDKSGLPSDRFSAERTGGSVSTLTIQRTQQEDSAVYLCASKWRLAGNNEQFFGPGTRLTVL.

The chain joins TRBV3-1 (or the pseudogene TRBV3-2) to TRBJ1-4, with 8 bases fitting TRBD1. The CDR3 extends over 16 amino acids. Germline CDR1 is LGHDT and CDR2 is YNNKEL (reference sequence). V gave up 0 bases and J gave up 6 bases; unmatched junction bases: 6. The CDR3 region is CASSQDPTGVDEKLFF. The CDR3 bases are TGTGCCAGCAGCCAAGACCCGACAGGGGTGGATGAAAAACTGTTTTTT.

The V and J genes are TRBV7-7 and TRBJ2-7; 8 bases align to TRBD1. CDR1 and CDR2 from the germline V gene are SSHAT and FNYEAQ (reference sequence). The CDR3 covers 15 residues. V shed 4 bases, J shed 3 bases, and the junction held 8 bases outside the gene matches. CDR3 bases: TGTGCCAGCAGCTCTGGGACAGGCCTCGGCTACGAGCAGTACTTC. Protein sequence: CASSSGTGLGYEQYF.

Comment on this clone: One junction end does not reproduce the germline sequence, and a read error may be involved. Here the CDR3 reads CASSLYLGGPYNEQFF. As DNA, the CDR3 is TGCGCCAGCAGCTTGTACCTCGGGGGGCCCTATAATGAGCAGTTCTTC. The chain recombines TRBV5-1 with TRBJ2-1; D is perhaps TRBD2 (7 bases). In germline, CDR1 is SGHRS, CDR2 YFSETQ. The CDR3 length is 16 residues.

The V gene is TRBV10-3, the J gene TRBJ2-1, with TRBD1 as a possible D gene (6 bases). CDR1 is ENHRY and CDR2 is SYGVKD in the germline V gene. There are 13 residues in the CDR3. The ends were cut back, 9 bases at V and 9 bases at J, with 18 bases in the middle. This CDR3 reads CAIGADSVGEQFF. The CDR3 DNA reads as TGTGCCATTGGGGCGGACAGCGTAGGTGAGCAGTTCTTC.

The gene calls are TRBV27 and TRBJ2-3, with D unresolved. Trimming cost V 6 bases and J 3 bases, with 4 bases left between them. The CDR3 totals 11 residues. Germline V gene data show CDR1 as MNHEY and CDR2 as SMNVEV (reference sequence). The CDR3 DNA sequence: TGTGCCAGCAGCCAGACAGATACGCAGTATTTT. It encodes CASSQTDTQYF.

This clone was counted a few times. J is TRBJ1-2 and V is TRBV5-4; D unresolved. V lost 2 bases and J 6 bases, leaving 11 bases between the germline ends. This CDR3 contains 13 residues. Germline CDR1 SGHNT, CDR2 YYREEE (reference sequence). CDR3 nucleotide sequence: TGTGCCAGCAGCTTTCAAGGGAGGGATGGCTACACCTTC. As protein: CASSFQGRDGYTF.

The V call is TRBV7-8, the J call TRBJ2-2; no clear D. V lost 5 bases and J 1 base, leaving 8 bases between the germline ends. This CDR3 is 14 amino acids long. Per the germline V gene, CDR1 is SGHVS and CDR2 is FQNEAQ. The CDR3 region has the DNA TGTGCCAGCAGCCCGGTTAGGAACACCGGGGAGCTGTTTTTT. It encodes CASSPVRNTGELFF.

The V call is TRBV3-1 (or the pseudogene TRBV3-2), the J call TRBJ1-2, with 9 nucleotides matching TRBD1. V shed 0 bases, J shed 6 bases, and the junction held 8 bases outside the gene matches. CDR3 length: 16 residues. Germline V gene data show CDR1 as LGHDT and CDR2 as YNNKEL (reference sequence). In DNA, the CDR3 is TGTGCCAGCAGCCAAGATCTCGGGACAGGGTCCAATGGCTACACCTTC. Translation gives CASSQDLGTGSNGYTF.

This clone has only one observation. J is TRBJ2-7 and V is TRBV5-6; D possibly corresponds to TRBD1 (6 bases). Between the trimmed V and J ends, which lost 2 bases and 4 bases, there was a span of 16 bases. The germline V gene has CDR1 SGHDT and CDR2 YYEEEE. This CDR3 spans 15 amino acids. CDR3 sequence reads: CASSFQGLQGYEQYF. The CDR3 nucleotides are TGTGCCAGCAGCTTTCAGGGGCTCCAGGGGTACGAGCAGTACTTC.